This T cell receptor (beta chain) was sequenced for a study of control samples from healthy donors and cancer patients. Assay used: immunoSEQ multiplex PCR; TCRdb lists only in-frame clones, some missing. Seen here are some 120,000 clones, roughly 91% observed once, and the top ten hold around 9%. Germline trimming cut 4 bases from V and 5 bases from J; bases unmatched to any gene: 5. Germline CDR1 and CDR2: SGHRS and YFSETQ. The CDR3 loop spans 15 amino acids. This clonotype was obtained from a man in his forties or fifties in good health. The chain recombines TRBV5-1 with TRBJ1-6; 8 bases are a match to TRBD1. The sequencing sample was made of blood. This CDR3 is CASSPWTGNNSPLHF. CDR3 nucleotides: TGCGCCAGCAGCCCGTGGACAGGGAATAATTCACCCCTCCACTTT.